In this sample, the clone carrying this T cell receptor beta chain turned up a few times. The antigen is undetermined. The sample is drawn from a study of T cell repertoires in aging, cancer and after chemotherapy. At the level of the study: The whole study produced a dataset of several million TCR reads.

TCR beta rearrangements were amplified from peripheral blood genomic DNA. Study-wide findings and caveats: In each cancer cohort, median generation probability increased across chemotherapy, suggesting thymic output rebounded.

Rearranged V-D-J TRB sequences were amplified with a mixed TRB-A/B primer pool. TCRdb reprocessed the multiplex PCR reads with MiXCR, giving one entry per CDR3 protein. Seen here are about 9,500 distinct CDR3 sequences, 30% to 40% observed once, and the top ten hold 3% to 4.5%. The CDR3 length is 15 residues. Germline V lookup: CDR1 MNHEY, CDR2 SMNVEV (reference sequence). V dropped 1 base and J dropped 10 bases, with 14 bases sitting between them. The origin of this receptor is a human donor in good health. The sequencing sample was made of blood. The chain recombines TRBV27 with TRBJ1-6, with TRBD1 as a possible D gene (6 bases). The CDR3 DNA sequence: TGTGCCAGCAGTTTATATCAGGGGAGAGGATCACCCCTCCACTTT. Residues: CASSLYQGRGSPLHF.